This T cell receptor beta chain was sequenced for a study of blood T cell repertoires in COVID-19. Per the germline V gene, CDR1 is SNHLY and CDR2 is FYNNEI. Trimming at V came to 7 bases and at J to 5 bases, leaving 5 bases not matched to a gene. The length of the CDR3 is 15 residues. Per the study methods: From reference gene primer amplification, estimates of nucleated cell counts were derived. Clones were sequenced by immunoSEQ multiplex PCR, and TCRdb holds only the in-frame ones, with some missing. Clone size and V and J calls were adopted from that table, with D and trimming inferred from the DNA. The table includes about 300,000 clones, 87% detected once.

The chain combines TRBV2 with TRBJ1-6; 10 bases map to TRBD1. The sequencing input was peripheral blood. The TCR was taken from a woman aged 40 to 49 who had recovered from COVID-19. The CDR3 DNA sequence: TGTGCCAGCAAGTCGACAGGGGGCAATAATTCACCCCTCCACTTT. Protein product: CASKSTGGNNSPLHF.